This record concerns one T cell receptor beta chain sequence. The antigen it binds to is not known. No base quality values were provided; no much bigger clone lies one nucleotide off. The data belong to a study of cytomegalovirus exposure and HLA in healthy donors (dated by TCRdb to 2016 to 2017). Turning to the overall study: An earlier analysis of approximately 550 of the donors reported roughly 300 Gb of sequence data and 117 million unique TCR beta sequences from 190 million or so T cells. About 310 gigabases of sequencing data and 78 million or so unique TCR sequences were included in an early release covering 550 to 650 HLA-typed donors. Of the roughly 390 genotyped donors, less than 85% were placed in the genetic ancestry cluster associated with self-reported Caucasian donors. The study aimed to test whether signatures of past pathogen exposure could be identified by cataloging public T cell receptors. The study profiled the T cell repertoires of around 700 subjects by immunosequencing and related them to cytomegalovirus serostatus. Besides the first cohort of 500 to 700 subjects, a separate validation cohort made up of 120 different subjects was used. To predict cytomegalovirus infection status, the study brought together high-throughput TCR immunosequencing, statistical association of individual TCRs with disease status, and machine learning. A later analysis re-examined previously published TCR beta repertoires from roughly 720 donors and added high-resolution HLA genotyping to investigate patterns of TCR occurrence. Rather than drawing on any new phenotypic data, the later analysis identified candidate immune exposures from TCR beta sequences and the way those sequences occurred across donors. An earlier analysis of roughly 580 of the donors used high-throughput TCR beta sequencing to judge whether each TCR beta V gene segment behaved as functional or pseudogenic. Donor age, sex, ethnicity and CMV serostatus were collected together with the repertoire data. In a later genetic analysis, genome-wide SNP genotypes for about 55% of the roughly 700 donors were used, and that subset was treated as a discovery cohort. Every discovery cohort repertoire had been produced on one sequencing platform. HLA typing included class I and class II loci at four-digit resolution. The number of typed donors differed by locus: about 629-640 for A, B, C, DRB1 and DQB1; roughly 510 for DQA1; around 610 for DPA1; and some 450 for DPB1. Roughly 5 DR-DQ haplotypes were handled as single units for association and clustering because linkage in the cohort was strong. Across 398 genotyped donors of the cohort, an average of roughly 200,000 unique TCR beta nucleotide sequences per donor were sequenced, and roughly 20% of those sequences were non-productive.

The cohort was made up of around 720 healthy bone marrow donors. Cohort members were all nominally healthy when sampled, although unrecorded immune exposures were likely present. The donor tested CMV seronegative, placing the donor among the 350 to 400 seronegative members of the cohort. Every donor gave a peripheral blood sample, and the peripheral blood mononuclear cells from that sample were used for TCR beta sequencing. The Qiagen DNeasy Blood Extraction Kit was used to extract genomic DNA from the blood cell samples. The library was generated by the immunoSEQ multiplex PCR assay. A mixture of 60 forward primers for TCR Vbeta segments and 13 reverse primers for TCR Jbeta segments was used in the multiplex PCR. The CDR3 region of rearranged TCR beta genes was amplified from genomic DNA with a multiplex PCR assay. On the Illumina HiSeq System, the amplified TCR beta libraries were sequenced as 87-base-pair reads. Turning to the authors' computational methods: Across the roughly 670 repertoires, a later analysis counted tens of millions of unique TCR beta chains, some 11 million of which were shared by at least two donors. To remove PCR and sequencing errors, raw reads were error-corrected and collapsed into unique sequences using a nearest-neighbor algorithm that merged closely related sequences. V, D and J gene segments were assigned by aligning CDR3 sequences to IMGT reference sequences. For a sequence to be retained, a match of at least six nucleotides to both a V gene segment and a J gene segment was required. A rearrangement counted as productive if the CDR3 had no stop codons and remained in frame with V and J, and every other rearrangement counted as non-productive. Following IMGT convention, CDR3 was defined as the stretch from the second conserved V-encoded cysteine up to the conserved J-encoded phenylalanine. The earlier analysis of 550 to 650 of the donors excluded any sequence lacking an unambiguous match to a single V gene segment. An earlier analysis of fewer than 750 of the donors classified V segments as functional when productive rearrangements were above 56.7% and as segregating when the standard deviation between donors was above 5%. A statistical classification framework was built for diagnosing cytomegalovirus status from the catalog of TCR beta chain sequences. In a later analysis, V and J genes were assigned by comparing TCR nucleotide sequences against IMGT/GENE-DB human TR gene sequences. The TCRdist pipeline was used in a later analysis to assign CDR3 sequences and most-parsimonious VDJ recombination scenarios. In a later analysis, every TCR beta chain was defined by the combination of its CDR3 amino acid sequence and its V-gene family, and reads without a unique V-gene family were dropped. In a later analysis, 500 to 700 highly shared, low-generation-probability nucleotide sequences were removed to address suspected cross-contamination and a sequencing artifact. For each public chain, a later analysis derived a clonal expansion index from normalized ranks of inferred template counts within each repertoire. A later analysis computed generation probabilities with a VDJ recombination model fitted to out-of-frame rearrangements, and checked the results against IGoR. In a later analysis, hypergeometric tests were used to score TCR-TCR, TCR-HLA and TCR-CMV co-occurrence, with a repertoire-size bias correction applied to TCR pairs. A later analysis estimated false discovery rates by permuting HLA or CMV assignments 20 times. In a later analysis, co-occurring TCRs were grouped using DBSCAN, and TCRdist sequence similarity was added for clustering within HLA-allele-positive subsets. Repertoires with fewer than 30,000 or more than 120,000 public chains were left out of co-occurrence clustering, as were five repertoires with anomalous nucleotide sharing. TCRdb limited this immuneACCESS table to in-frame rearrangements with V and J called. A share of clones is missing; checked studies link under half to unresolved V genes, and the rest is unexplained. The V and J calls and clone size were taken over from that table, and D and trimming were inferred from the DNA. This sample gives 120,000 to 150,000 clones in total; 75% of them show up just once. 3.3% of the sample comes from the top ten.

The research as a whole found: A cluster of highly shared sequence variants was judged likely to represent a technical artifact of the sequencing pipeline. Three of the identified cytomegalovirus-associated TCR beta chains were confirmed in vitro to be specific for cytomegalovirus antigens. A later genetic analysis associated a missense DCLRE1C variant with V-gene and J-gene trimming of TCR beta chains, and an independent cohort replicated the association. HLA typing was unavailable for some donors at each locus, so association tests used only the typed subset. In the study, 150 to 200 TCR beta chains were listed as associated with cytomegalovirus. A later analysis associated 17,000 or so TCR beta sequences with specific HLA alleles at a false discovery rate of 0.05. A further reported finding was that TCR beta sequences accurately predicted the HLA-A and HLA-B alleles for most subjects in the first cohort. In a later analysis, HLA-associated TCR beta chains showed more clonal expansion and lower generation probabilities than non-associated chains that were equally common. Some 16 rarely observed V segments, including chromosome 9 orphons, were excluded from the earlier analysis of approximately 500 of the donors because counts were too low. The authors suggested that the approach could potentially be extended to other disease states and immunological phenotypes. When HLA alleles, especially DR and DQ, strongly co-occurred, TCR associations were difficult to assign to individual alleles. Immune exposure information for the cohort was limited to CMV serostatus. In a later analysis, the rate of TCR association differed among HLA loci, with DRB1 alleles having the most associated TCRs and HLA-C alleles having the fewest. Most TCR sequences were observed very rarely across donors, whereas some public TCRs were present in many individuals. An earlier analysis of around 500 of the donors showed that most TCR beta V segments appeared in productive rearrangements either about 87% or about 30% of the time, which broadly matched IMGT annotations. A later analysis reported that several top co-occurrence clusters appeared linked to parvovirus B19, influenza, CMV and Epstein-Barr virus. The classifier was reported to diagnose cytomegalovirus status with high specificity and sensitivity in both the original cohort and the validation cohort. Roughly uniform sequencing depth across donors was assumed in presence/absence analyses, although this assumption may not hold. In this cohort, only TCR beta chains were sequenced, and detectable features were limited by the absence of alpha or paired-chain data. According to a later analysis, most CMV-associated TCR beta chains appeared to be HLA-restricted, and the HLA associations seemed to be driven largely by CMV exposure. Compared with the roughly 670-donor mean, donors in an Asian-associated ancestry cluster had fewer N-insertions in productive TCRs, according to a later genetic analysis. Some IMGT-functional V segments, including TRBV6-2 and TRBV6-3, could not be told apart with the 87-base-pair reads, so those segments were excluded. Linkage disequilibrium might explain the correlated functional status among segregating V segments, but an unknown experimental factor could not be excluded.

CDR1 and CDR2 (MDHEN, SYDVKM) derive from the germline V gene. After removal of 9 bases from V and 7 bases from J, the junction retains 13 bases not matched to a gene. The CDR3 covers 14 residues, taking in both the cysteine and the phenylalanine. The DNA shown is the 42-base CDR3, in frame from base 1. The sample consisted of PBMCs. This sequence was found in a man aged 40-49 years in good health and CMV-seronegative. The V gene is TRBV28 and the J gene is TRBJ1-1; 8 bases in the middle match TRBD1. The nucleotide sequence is TGTGCCAGTTCCCCCCCGGGACAGGTCCGTGAAGCTTTCTTT. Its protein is CASSPPGQVREAFF.